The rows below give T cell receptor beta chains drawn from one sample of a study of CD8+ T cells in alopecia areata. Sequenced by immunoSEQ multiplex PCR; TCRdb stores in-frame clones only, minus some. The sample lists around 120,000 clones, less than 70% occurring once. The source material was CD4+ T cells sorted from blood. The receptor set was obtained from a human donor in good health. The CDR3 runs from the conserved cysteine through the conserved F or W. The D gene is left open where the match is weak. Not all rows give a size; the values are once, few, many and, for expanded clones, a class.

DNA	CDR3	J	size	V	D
TGTGCCAGCAGTACTAAGGGTGAAGCTTTCTTT	CASSTKGEAFF	TRBJ1-1	NA	TRBV27	NA
TGCAGCGTTGCCAAAGACCTGGGGACTGAAGCTTTCTTT	CSVAKDLGTEAFF	TRBJ1-1	NA	TRBV29-1	NA
TGCAGCGTTGAGGTTTGGGGACAGGGTTACGAGCAGTACTTC	CSVEVWGQGYEQYF	TRBJ2-7	NA	TRBV29-1	TRBD1
TGTGCCAGCATGGACACCGGGGAGCTGTTTTTT	CASMDTGELFF	TRBJ2-2	NA	TRBV2	NA
TGCAGCGGAGTAACAGGGGCTGGTGAAAAACTGTTTTTT	CSGVTGAGEKLFF	TRBJ1-4	NA	TRBV29-1	TRBD1
TGTGCCAGCAGCTTACAACAGACCTACACAGATACGCAGTATTTT	CASSLQQTYTDTQYF	TRBJ2-3	NA	TRBV13	NA
TGTGCCAGCAGTGAATTTGGGTCGAGGGAGAAGCCCCAGCATTTT	CASSEFGSREKPQHF	TRBJ1-5	few	TRBV2	NA
TGTGCCTGGAGTGCCGAGGGACAGGGATTCACTGAAGCTTTCTTT	CAWSAEGQGFTEAFF	TRBJ1-1	NA	TRBV30	TRBD1
TGTGCCTCTTCGCCCCTGACAGGCACTGAAGCTTTCTTT	CASSPLTGTEAFF	TRBJ1-1	NA	TRBV11-2	NA
TGTGCCAGCAGCGTGACCTATGGCTACACCTTC	CASSVTYGYTF	TRBJ1-2	NA	TRBV7-2	NA
TGCGCCAGCAGCCTTCGGACTGGAGAGACCCAGTACTTC	CASSLRTGETQYF	TRBJ2-5	NA	TRBV4-1	NA
TGTGCCAGCTCACGGACAGCGAATAATTCACCCCTCCACTTT	CASSRTANNSPLHF	TRBJ1-6	NA	TRBV18	NA
TGCGCCAGCCGACTAGCGGGGGGGCCAGATACGCAGTATTTT	CASRLAGGPDTQYF	TRBJ2-3	NA	TRBV10-2	TRBD2
TGTGCCAGCAGTTACCTAGGGAACAATGAGCAGTTCTTC	CASSYLGNNEQFF	TRBJ2-1	NA	TRBV6-5	NA
TGCGCCAGCAGCCCTGGTTCGGGCCGCAATGAAAAACTGTTTTTT	CASSPGSGRNEKLFF	TRBJ1-4	NA	TRBV4-1	NA
TGCAGCGTTATATCGCCTCCCTATGGCTACACCTTC	CSVISPPYGYTF	TRBJ1-2	few	TRBV29-1	NA
TGTGCCACCAGCAGAGGCCCCGATGGCTACACCTTC	CATSRGPDGYTF	TRBJ1-2	few	TRBV15	NA
TGCAGCGTCGAATGGACTAACTATGGCTACACCTTC	CSVEWTNYGYTF	TRBJ1-2	few	TRBV29-1	NA
TGCGCCAGCAGCACCGGGACTAGCGGGGGAGGAGAGACCCAGTACTTC	CASSTGTSGGGETQYF	TRBJ2-5	NA	TRBV5-1	TRBD2
TGCAGCGTTTGGACGGCTAACTATGGCTACACCTTC	CSVWTANYGYTF	TRBJ1-2	few	TRBV29-1	NA
TGTGCCAGCACCCCCCGCGGGGGGACCTACGAGCAGTACTTC	CASTPRGGTYEQYF	TRBJ2-7	NA	TRBV25-1	TRBD2
TGTGCCTGGACGGCAGGGGACGACTATGGCTACACCTTC	CAWTAGDDYGYTF	TRBJ1-2	NA	TRBV30	NA
TGTGCCAGCAGCCATGGGAGTTCTGGCTACACCTTC	CASSHGSSGYTF	TRBJ1-2	NA	TRBV5-6	NA
TGTGCCAGCAGTTCATTGACAGGGATAAGCTCTGGGGCCAACGTCCTGACTTTC	CASSSLTGISSGANVLTF	TRBJ2-6	once	TRBV27	TRBD1
TGTGCCAGCAGACCCCGGACGAGAACAGATACGCAGTATTTT	CASRPRTRTDTQYF	TRBJ2-3	few	TRBV6-5	NA
TGTGCCAGCGGGGCTCGGAGCGACGGCTACACCTTC	CASGARSDGYTF	TRBJ1-2	NA	TRBV2	NA
TGTGCCACCAGCAGAGCAACAGGGAGGAACACAGATACGCAGTATTTT	CATSRATGRNTDTQYF	TRBJ2-3	NA	TRBV15	NA
TGTGCCAGCAGGGACCGGACAGGTTCTGAAAAACTGTTTTTT	CASRDRTGSEKLFF	TRBJ1-4	few	TRBV2	TRBD1
TGCGCCAGCAGTCAATGGGGGACACTGAACACTGAAGCTTTCTTT	CASSQWGTLNTEAFF	TRBJ1-1	NA	TRBV23-1	NA
TGTGCCAGCTCACCAAGGGGGTCCGGGGCCAACGTCCTGACTTTC	CASSPRGSGANVLTF	TRBJ2-6	NA	TRBV18	NA
TGTGCCTGGAAAGGCCTAGCGGACTACACAGATACGCAGTATTTT	CAWKGLADYTDTQYF	TRBJ2-3	once	TRBV30	TRBD2
TGTGCCAGCAGTAGAAGGGGAGAGGCTTTCTTT	CASSRRGEAFF	TRBJ1-1	NA	TRBV7-9	NA
TGCGCCAGCAGCCAAGATCGAGTCTCTGGAAACACCATATATTTT	CASSQDRVSGNTIYF	TRBJ1-3	few	TRBV4-1	NA